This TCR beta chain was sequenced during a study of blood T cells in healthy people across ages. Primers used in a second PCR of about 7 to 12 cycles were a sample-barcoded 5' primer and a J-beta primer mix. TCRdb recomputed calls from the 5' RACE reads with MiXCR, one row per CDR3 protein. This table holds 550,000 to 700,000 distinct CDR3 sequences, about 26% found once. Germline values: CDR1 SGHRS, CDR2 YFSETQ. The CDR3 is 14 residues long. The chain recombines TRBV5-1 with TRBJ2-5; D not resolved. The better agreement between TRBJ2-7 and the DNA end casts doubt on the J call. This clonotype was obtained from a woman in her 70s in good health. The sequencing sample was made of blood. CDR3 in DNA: TGCGCCAGCAGCTTGGGGTCAGCTACCTACGAGCAGTACTTC. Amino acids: CASSLGSATYEQYF.